A single sample gave rise to the 12 T cell receptor beta chains below, sequenced in a study of control samples from healthy donors and cancer patients (dated by TCRdb to 2018 to 2020). Receptor libraries were prepared by the immunoSEQ multiplex PCR assay. Imported from immuneACCESS, the table was reduced by TCRdb to in-frame sequences with V and J called. These copies leave out some clones; in studies compared against another copy, an unresolved V gene accounts for under half, and the cause of the remainder is not known. The table for this sample lists roughly 63,000 clones; more than 85% of them were counted only once. Approximately 1.5% of the sample comes from the top ten. Sequencing was done on a sample of PBMCs. All receptors come from a man between 35 and 55 years old with colorectal cancer.

The chain links TRBV19 to TRBJ2-2, with TRBD2 identical over 11 bases. The CDR3 has 17 amino acids. V lost 6 bases and J lost 1; bases outside the gene matches: 7. The V gene's germline CDR1 is LNHDA and CDR2 SQIVND (reference sequence). The CDR3 protein is CASRPTSGAMNTGELFF. The CDR3 DNA reads as TGTGCCAGTAGACCGACTAGCGGGGCCATGAACACCGGGGAGCTGTTTTTT.

The chain combines TRBV7-6 with TRBJ2-7, with D maybe TRBD1 (5 bases). The V end lost 6 bases, the J end lost 5 bases, and 8 bases lay between the germline ends. CDR1 is SGHVS and CDR2 is FNYEAQ in the germline V gene. The CDR3 totals 11 residues. CDR3: CASSGADEQYF. The DNA for the CDR3 is TGTGCCAGCAGTGGGGCCGACGAGCAGTACTTC.

The rearrangement joins TRBV6-5 to TRBJ1-2; 9 nucleotides line up with TRBD1. CDR3 length: 13 residues. In germline, CDR1 is MNHEY, CDR2 SVGAGI. The trim removed 6 bases at V and 4 bases at J, leaving 3 bases unmatched. CDR3 residues: CASRSTGGYGYTF. Here the CDR3 DNA reads TGTGCCAGCAGATCGACAGGGGGCTATGGCTACACCTTC.

The gene calls are TRBV29-1 and TRBJ2-5, with 10 bases fitting TRBD1. V lost 6 bases to trimming and J lost 2 bases; unmatched junction nucleotides: 9. The CDR3 loop spans 15 amino acids. CDR1 is SQVTM and CDR2 is ANQGSEA in the germline V gene. CDR3 nucleotides: TGCAGCGTCCGTAGACAGGGGGCTCTTCAAGAGACCCAGTACTTC. Its translation is CSVRRQGALQETQYF.

This chain links TRBV24-1 with TRBJ2-7; a weak D match, TRBD1 (5 bases). CDR1 KGHDR and CDR2 SFDVKD come from the germline V gene. V was trimmed by 9 bases and J by 6 bases, leaving 17 bases between them. The CDR3 is 13 amino acids. The CDR3 DNA reads as TGTGCCACCGGACAAAGTGGCCTCGCCGAGCAGTACTTC. Its translation is CATGQSGLAEQYF.

The chain recombines TRBV19 with TRBJ2-2; 9 bases align to TRBD1. Germline lookup yields CDR1 LNHDA and CDR2 SQIVND (reference sequence). The length of the CDR3 is 14 residues. J lost 5 bases, V lost 7 bases, and 5 bases had no gene match. CDR3: CASTQGQGTGELFF. As DNA, the CDR3 is TGTGCCAGTACACAGGGACAGGGAACCGGGGAGCTGTTTTTT.

The chain employs TRBV11-3 and TRBJ2-2, with 12 bases fitting TRBD2. CDR1 is SGHNT and CDR2 is YENEEA in the germline V gene. This CDR3 comprises 16 residues. V shed 2 bases and J 6 bases; nucleotides not matched to a gene: 4. The CDR3 coding sequence is TGTGCCAGCAGCTTACTAGCGGGGGGGCCCGCCGGGGAGCTGTTTTTT. Translated: CASSLLAGGPAGELFF.

The J gene is TRBJ1-1, the V gene TRBV19; no clear D gene. The CDR3 contains 13 residues. Trimming took 3 bases from V and 4 from J, leaving 9 bases between them. The germline gives CDR1 LNHDA, CDR2 SQIVND (reference sequence). The CDR3, as DNA: TGTGCCAGTAGTATGACGCGGGCCACTGAAGCTTTCTTT. It codes for CASSMTRATEAFF.

This clone showed up just once. Other DNA sequences in the sample encode the same CDR3. The chain carries TRBV11-3 and TRBJ2-4, with TRBD2 matching 7 bases. The CDR3 is 16 residues long. Germline CDR1 reads SGHNT; CDR2 reads YENEEA. V gave up 5 bases and J gave up 6 bases; unmatched junction bases: 13. Here the CDR3 reads CASSLGGGTGGNIQYF. The CDR3 nucleotides read TGTGCCAGCAGCCTTGGTGGGGGGACGGGGGGAAACATTCAGTACTTC.

The chain has TRBV4-1 and TRBJ2-7; 10 bases are a match to TRBD1. This CDR3 region has 14 residues. V lost 5 bases and J lost 3; bases outside the gene matches: 4. The germline V gene encodes CDR1 MGHRA and CDR2 YSYEKL. The CDR3 loop is CASSAGQGIYEQYF. The CDR3 DNA sequence: TGCGCCAGCAGCGCGGGACAGGGGATCTACGAGCAGTACTTC.

The chain joins TRBV3-1 (or the pseudogene TRBV3-2) to TRBJ1-6; TRBD1 aligns across 11 bases. V shed 1 base, J shed 9 bases, and the junction held 11 bases outside the gene matches. The length of the CDR3 is 18 residues. Looked up from germline, CDR1 is LGHDT and CDR2 is YNNKEL (reference sequence). The CDR3, as DNA: TGTGCCAGCAGCCAAGGGCATATTGGGACAGGGGGAGGTTCACCCCTCCACTTT. This codes for CASSQGHIGTGGGSPLHF.

The chain has TRBV19 and TRBJ1-6; no reliable D call. The germline gives CDR1 LNHDA, CDR2 SQIVND (reference sequence). V was cut by 6 bases and J by 7 bases, with 16 bases left in between. This CDR3 contains 15 residues. The CDR3, as DNA: TGTGCCAGTAGAGATTACGGGCAAGGAAATTCACCCCTCCACTTT. It is translated as CASRDYGQGNSPLHF.